This T cell receptor (beta chain) was captured by sequencing in a study of PD-L1 blockade in urothelial cancer. The wider study: Peripheral blood specimens exhibited a median yield of roughly 140,000 T cells.

All patients handed over anywhere from 1 to 8 samples, pretreatment and on-treatment. Germline CDR1 SGDLS, CDR2 YYNGEE. The CDR3 sequence is 18 residues long. V trimming: 4 bases; J trimming: 1 base; junction bases outside the gene matches: 9. Repertoires were generated with immunoSEQ multiplex PCR, while TCRdb's copy carries only in-frame clones and drops some. The sample lists roughly 84,000 clones; roughly 87% were seen once. The V gene is TRBV9, the J gene TRBJ2-5, with 14 bases identical to TRBD2. This clonotype originated in a man aged 65 to 85 with urothelial cancer. Sequences were derived from PBMCs, sampled around atezolizumab (anti-PD-L1) treatment. The CDR3 coding sequence is TGTGCCAGCAGCCCCCAGGGACTAGCGGGGGTCTTCCAAGAGACCCAGTACTTC. Amino acids: CASSPQGLAGVFQETQYF.